This TCR beta chain was recorded in a study of T cell responses to AZD1222 COVID-19 vaccine. General study results and limits: After the peak T cell response, and only then, were repertoires sampled.

The V end was cut by 0 bases, the J end by 4 bases, with 9 bases between. The CDR3 extends over 14 amino acids. Germline V gene data show CDR1 as KGHSH and CDR2 as LQKENI. With respect to this clone: Its antigen is unknown.

Profiled with immunoSEQ multiplex PCR; TCRdb holds only in-frame clones, not every one. The table records 150,000 or so clones, roughly 92% of them present only once. This clonotype was obtained from an adult who received the AZD1222 COVID-19 vaccine. Sequencing used peripheral blood, obtained 28 days after the second AZD1222 dose. The chain joins TRBV18 to TRBJ2-5; D gene unclear. CDR3 region: CASSPPGKGETQYF. CDR3 DNA: TGTGCCAGCTCACCACCGGGTAAGGGAGAGACCCAGTACTTC.